Here is one T cell receptor beta chain with its context. Its antigen is not yet known. Per-nucleotide qualities are absent, and no much larger clonotype sits a single base away. V drops 2 bases and J drops 2 bases, leaving 14 bases in between. The germline V gene specifies MNHNS as CDR1 and SASEGT as CDR2. From cysteine to phenylalanine, the CDR3 is 16 amino acids long. Only the CDR3 portion is preserved as DNA: 48 bases, with reading frame beginning at the first base. TCRbeta CDR3 regions were amplified from genomic DNA by means of the immunoSEQ Assay, a bias-controlled multiplex PCR. The authors processed their data as follows. Within the assay, amplification of reference gene primers was used to estimate how many nucleated cells each sample contained. To quantify the absolute abundance of each unique TCRbeta CDR3 rearrangement, sequence reads were collapsed and filtered. For each sample, productive Simpson clonality was calculated as the square root of Simpson's diversity index across productive rearrangements. TCRdb stores this immuneACCESS table with in-frame sequences only. Part of the clones is absent; in the studies checked, under half of the shortfall reflects unresolved V genes, and no reason is known for the rest. V and J calls and clone size are as listed in that table; D and trimming were resolved from the DNA. The sample yields around 87,000 clones; roughly 90% were counted once. Together, the top ten hold about 1.6% of the sample.

This entry comes from a study of blood T cell repertoires in COVID-19 (dated by TCRdb to the early 2020s). For the study in its entirety: The collaborator samples originated in the United States, Italy and Spain and spanned the acute and convalescent phases of COVID-19. The material from the prospective study consisted of cDNA or gDNA derived from T cells, B-cell-depleted T cells, or PBMCs. The dataset comprised deeply sampled blood TCRbeta repertoires from subjects exposed to, actively infected with, or recovered from COVID-19. The repertoires were released in a freely available public database meant as a resource for research on the immune response to SARS-CoV-2. The samples were drawn from the first 160 participants of the ongoing ImmuneRACE study and from some 1,300 subjects provided by 6 global collaborators. Sample metadata almost always included a de-identified subject ID, COVID-19 status, age in years and sex. Where HLA class I and class II types were available, the types were taken from metadata supplied by the sample provider, not from assay-based typing. Points the paper makes about the study in general: Clinical and demographic metadata were provided uncurated, with the amount varying by source and participant.

The collaborating institutions used their own protocols to collect whole blood in K2EDTA tubes. For TCRbeta analysis, collaborator samples were shipped as frozen whole blood, as isolated PBMCs, or as DNA extracted from either sample type. Here the chain combines TRBV6-1 and TRBJ2-3, with TRBD2 perhaps the D gene, on 6 matching bases. The sequencing input was peripheral blood. The sequence came from a human donor with active COVID-19. The donor label of this sample is uncertain. The CDR3 is CASSEWRGTHTDTQYF. Here is the DNA: TGTGCCAGCAGTGAATGGAGGGGAACACACACAGATACGCAGTATTTT.